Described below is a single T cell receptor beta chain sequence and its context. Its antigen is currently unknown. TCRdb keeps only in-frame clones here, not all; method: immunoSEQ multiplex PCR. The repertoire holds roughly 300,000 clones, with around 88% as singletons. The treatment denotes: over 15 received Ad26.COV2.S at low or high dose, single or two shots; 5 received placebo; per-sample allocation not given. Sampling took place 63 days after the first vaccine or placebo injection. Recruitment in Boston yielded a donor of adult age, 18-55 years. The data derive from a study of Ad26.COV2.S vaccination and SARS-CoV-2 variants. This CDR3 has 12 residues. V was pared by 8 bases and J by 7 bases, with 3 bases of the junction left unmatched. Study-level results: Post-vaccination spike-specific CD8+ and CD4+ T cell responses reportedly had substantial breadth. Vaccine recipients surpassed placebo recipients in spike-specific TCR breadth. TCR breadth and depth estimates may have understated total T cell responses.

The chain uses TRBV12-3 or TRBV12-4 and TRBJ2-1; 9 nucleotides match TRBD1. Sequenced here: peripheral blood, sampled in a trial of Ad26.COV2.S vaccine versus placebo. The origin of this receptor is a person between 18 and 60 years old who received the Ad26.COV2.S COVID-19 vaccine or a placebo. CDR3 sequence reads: CASRDRENEQFF. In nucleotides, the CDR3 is TGTGCCAGCCGGGACAGGGAAAATGAGCAGTTCTTC.